The 28 T cell receptor beta chains below come from one sample, sequenced in a study of blood T cells in healthy people across ages. Next came a second PCR, run for about 7 to 12 cycles, which used a sample-barcoded 5' primer along with a J-beta primer mix. TCRdb redid the calling of the 5' RACE reads with MiXCR, one entry per CDR3 protein. The data show 540,000 or so distinct CDR3 sequences, about 25% seen once. Sequencing was carried out using blood. Receptors were obtained from a woman in her 70s in good health.

This clonotype was detected only once. The rearrangement uses TRBV7-2 and TRBJ2-7; D might be TRBD1 (5 bases). This CDR3 has 14 amino acids. From germline, CDR1 is SGHTA and CDR2 FQGNSA. V was shortened by 4 bases and J by 2 bases, with 12 bases between the two germline ends. The CDR3 nucleotides read TGTGCCAGCAGCTACCGACAGCTACCCTACGAGCAGTACTTC. Translating it yields CASSYRQLPYEQYF.

V and J are TRBV12-3 or TRBV12-4 and TRBJ2-1; D gene unclear. This CDR3 has 16 amino acids. V shed 5 bases and J shed 0 bases, with 14 bases lying between them. The CDR3 DNA is TGTGCCAGCAGTCCAGGAGATCCTAGCTCCTACAATGAGCAGTTCTTC. The encoded protein is CASSPGDPSSYNEQFF.

This clonotype was seen only a few times. V and J are TRBV20-1 and TRBJ1-5, with no clear D. The CDR3 has 14 amino acids. Trimming took off 6 bases at V and 3 bases at J, with 15 bases between the two ends. Germline V gives CDR1 DFQATT, CDR2 SNEGSKA (reference sequence). CDR3 amino acids: CSATSLGPNQPQHF. The CDR3 DNA sequence: TGCAGTGCGACCTCTCTTGGGCCCAATCAGCCCCAGCATTTT.

The CDR3 protein is CSVTLTGRTEAFF. DNA for the CDR3: TGCAGCGTTACTCTGACAGGGAGGACTGAAGCTTTCTTT. V is TRBV29-1 and J is TRBJ1-1; 7 nucleotides line up with TRBD1. The CDR3 covers 13 residues. V lost 5 bases, J lost 5 bases, and 8 bases stayed unmatched. Germline loops: CDR1 SQVTM, CDR2 ANQGSEA.

This clonotype came up a few times. No conserved phenylalanine or tryptophan is present at the end of the CDR3, so a read error is the likely explanation. No DNA is shown, since the ends of the CDR3 on it are uncertain; the CDR3 is the one TCRdb lists. This sequence joins TRBV6-2 or TRBV6-3 and TRBJ2-7; the D call TRBD2 from the table was never checked on the DNA. The CDR3 spans 9 residues, counting both ends. Germline lookup yields CDR1 MNHEY and CDR2 SVGEGT. The CDR3 region is CASSYRVAG.

The chain links TRBV11-3 to TRBJ1-1, with D possibly matching TRBD1 (5 bases). Trimming removed 1 base at V and 8 bases at J, with 11 bases between. The CDR3 spans 13 residues. CDR1 SGHNT and CDR2 YENEEA come from the germline V gene. The CDR3 is CASSLGIAGEAFF. CDR3 coding DNA: TGTGCCAGCAGCTTAGGAATCGCAGGGGAAGCTTTCTTT.

This chain joins TRBV27 and TRBJ2-7; no firm D call. Germline V gene data show CDR1 as MNHEY and CDR2 as SMNVEV (reference sequence). The V end lost 6 bases, the J end lost 0 bases, and 9 bases lay between the germline ends. The CDR3 loop spans 13 amino acids. CDR3 loop: CASRSESSYEQYF. CDR3 coding DNA: TGTGCCAGCAGATCAGAGAGCTCCTACGAGCAGTACTTC.

This chain uses TRBV7-6 with TRBJ2-5, with 7 bases aligning to TRBD2. Looked up from germline, CDR1 is SGHVS and CDR2 is FNYEAQ. The CDR3 totals 16 residues. With V trimmed by 1 base and J by 1 base, 6 bases remained unmatched. CDR3 in amino acids: CASSLGVSSGQETQYF. CDR3 nucleotides: TGTGCCAGCAGCTTAGGAGTGTCTAGCGGCCAAGAGACCCAGTACTTC. Combining the CDR3 with reference TRBV7-6 and TRBJ2-5 gives the whole variable domain GAGVSQSPRYKVTKRGQDVALRCDPISGHVSLYWYRQALGQGPEFLTYFNYEAQQDKSGLPNDRFSAERPEGSISTLTIQRTEQRDSAMYRCASSLGVSSGQETQYFGPGTRLLVL.

This clonotype turned up a few times. The genes are TRBV12-3 or TRBV12-4 and TRBJ1-2; D gene uncertain. This CDR3 has 12 residues. V was clipped by 9 bases and J by 5 bases, with 13 bases between them. DNA of the CDR3: TGTGCCAGTTCGAGGTTCATGTATGGCTACACCTTC. Its protein is CASSRFMYGYTF.

This clonotype was detected only a few times. The chain recombines TRBV5-1 with TRBJ2-1; D uncertain. The CDR3 runs 15 residues. Trimming pared 2 bases from V and 5 bases from J, leaving 14 bases between. Germline loops: CDR1 SGHRS, CDR2 YFSETQ. The CDR3 reads CASSLTPGRHNEQFF. CDR3 sequence (DNA): TGCGCCAGCAGCTTAACTCCGGGTCGACACAATGAGCAGTTCTTC.

In its sample, this clonotype was seen a few times. V and J are TRBV7-2 and TRBJ2-3, with D possibly called TRBD1 or TRBD2 (5 bases each). Germline V CDR1 and CDR2: SGHTA, FQGNSA. The ends were cut back, 7 bases at V and 5 bases at J, with 19 bases in the middle. This CDR3 has 15 amino acids. CDR3 loop: CASTRPSGPIDTQYF. The CDR3 region has the DNA TGTGCCAGCACCAGACCTTCGGGGCCGATAGATACGCAGTATTTT.

This clonotype has more than one count but fewer than ten. V is TRBV5-1 and J is TRBJ2-5, with TRBD1 matching over 10 bases. The J call is doubtful: the DNA matches TRBJ2-1 better. Germline V gene data show CDR1 as SGHRS and CDR2 as YFSETQ. This CDR3 is 15 amino acids long. The CDR3 loop reads CASSPPGQGLNEQFF. Written as DNA, the CDR3 is TGCGCCAGCAGTCCCCCGGGACAGGGGTTGAATGAGCAGTTCTTC.

This sequence joins TRBV20-1 and TRBJ1-4; 7 bases are a match to TRBD1. Germline V gene sequence: CDR1 DFQATT, CDR2 SNEGSKA (reference sequence). The V segment lost 5 bases and the J segment 0 bases; nucleotides outside the gene matches: 6. The CDR3 runs to 15 residues. The CDR3 DNA is TGCAGTGCTCGGGGACAGACGGCAACTAATGAAAAACTGTTTTTT. Amino acid sequence: CSARGQTATNEKLFF.

The V gene is TRBV2, the J gene TRBJ2-6, with a weak D call TRBD1 (6 bases). Germline lookup yields CDR1 SNHLY and CDR2 FYNNEI. Trimming pared 2 bases from V and 0 bases from J, leaving 8 bases between. This CDR3 region has 16 residues. CDR3 DNA: TGTGCCAGCAGTGAAACAGGGAACTCTGGGGCCAACGTCCTGACTTTC. Translated: CASSETGNSGANVLTF.

The chain combines TRBV7-9 with TRBJ2-4; D gene ambiguous. The length of the CDR3 is 12 residues. Germline V gene data show CDR1 as SEHNR and CDR2 as FQNEAQ (reference sequence). V lost 0 bases to trimming and J lost 13 bases, with 10 bases between them. The CDR3 coding sequence is TGTGCCAGCAGCTTAGCGGACCACGTCCAGTACTTC. Amino acid sequence: CASSLADHVQYF.

The V call is TRBV9, the J call TRBJ2-1; D remains ambiguous. V gave up 3 bases and J gave up 0 bases, with 7 bases separating them. Germline CDR1 reads SGDLS; CDR2 reads YYNGEE. The length of the CDR3 is 14 residues. CDR3: CASSDTYSYNEQFF. The CDR3 DNA follows: TGTGCCAGCAGCGACACCTACTCCTACAATGAGCAGTTCTTC.

The rearrangement joins TRBV5-5 to TRBJ1-6, with TRBD1 as a possible D gene (6 bases). Trimming removed 0 bases from V and 10 bases from J, with 17 bases in between. The CDR3 runs 16 residues. Germline CDR1 SGHKS, CDR2 YYEKEE (reference sequence). Here the CDR3 reads CASSLGGGVGGSPLHF. The CDR3 nucleotides read TGTGCCAGCAGCTTGGGAGGGGGAGTGGGTGGATCACCCCTCCACTTT.

The rearrangement joins TRBV5-5 to TRBJ2-7; tentatively, D is TRBD1 (6 bases). The CDR3 sequence is 17 residues long. Germline lookup yields CDR1 SGHKS and CDR2 YYEKEE (reference sequence). The V end lost 4 bases, the J end lost 0 bases, and 20 bases lay between the germline ends. The DNA for the CDR3 is TGTGCCAGCAGCCGTCAAGAGGTGGGACACATCTCCTACGAGCAGTACTTC. Protein sequence: CASSRQEVGHISYEQYF.

This clonotype was observed many times. The rearrangement uses TRBV2 and TRBJ2-5, with 8 nucleotides matching TRBD1. Losses at the gene ends were 4 bases for V and 7 bases for J; bases not matched to a gene: 5. Germline assignment: CDR1 SNHLY and CDR2 FYNNEI. CDR3 length equals 13 residues. CDR3 nucleotides: TGTGCCAGCAGTGGACAGGGGACGGTGACCCAGTACTTC. Translation: CASSGQGTVTQYF.

The table lists this clonotype with a few counts. A read error may account for a junction end that differs from germline. The chain joins TRBV6-1 to TRBJ2-2; D perhaps matches TRBD2 (7 bases). The CDR3 runs to 16 residues. Germline CDR1 reads MNHNS; CDR2 reads SASEGT. The CDR3 nucleotides are TGTGCCAGCAACGCAGGGCAAAATACGAACACCGGGGGGCTGCTTTTT. It is translated as CASNAGQNTNTGGLLF.

The V call is TRBV10-3, the J call TRBJ1-4, with D unresolved. The CDR3 has 12 residues. Germline V CDR1 and CDR2: ENHRY, SYGVKD. Deletions cut 3 bases from V and 6 bases from J, with 5 bases between. The CDR3 region is CAISDRDEKLFF. DNA of the CDR3: TGTGCCATCAGTGACCGGGATGAAAAACTGTTTTTT.

The chain joins TRBV10-3 to TRBJ1-2, with 9 positions matching TRBD1. Germline V lookup: CDR1 ENHRY, CDR2 SYGVKD. CDR3 length: 15 residues. Trimming took 3 bases from V and 6 from J; bases not matched to a gene: 8. The CDR3 nucleotides are TGTGCCATCAGTGACCCCGGGACAGGGACCGATGGCTACACCTTC. Translating it yields CAISDPGTGTDGYTF.

This clonotype was counted once. V gene TRBV18 combines with J gene TRBJ2-3; D is unresolved. CDR1 KGHSH and CDR2 LQKENI come from the germline V gene. V lost 3 bases, J lost 2 bases, and 9 bases lay in between. This CDR3 has 14 amino acids. Here the CDR3 reads CASSPQPYTDTQYF. The CDR3 DNA reads TGTGCCAGCTCACCTCAACCCTACACAGATACGCAGTATTTT.

This chain joins TRBV5-5 and TRBJ2-3; tentative D call: TRBD2 (5 bases). V was shortened by 0 bases and J by 2 bases, with 7 bases between the two germline ends. Germline lookup yields CDR1 SGHKS and CDR2 YYEKEE (reference sequence). This CDR3 contains 14 residues. This CDR3 reads CASSLERFTDTQYF. As DNA, the CDR3 is TGTGCCAGCAGCTTGGAGCGGTTCACAGATACGCAGTATTTT. Full variable domain (outside the CDR3, taken from reference TRBV5-5 and TRBJ2-3): DAGVTQSPTHLIKTRGQQVTLRCSPISGHKSVSWYQQVLGQGPQFIFQYYEKEERGRGNFPDRFSARQFPNYSSELNVNALLLGDSALYLCASSLERFTDTQYFGPGTRLTVL.

The sample holds a few counts of this clonotype. The chain is built from TRBV24-1 and TRBJ1-5, with 8 bases fitting TRBD1. CDR3 size: 14 residues. Germline trimming cut 6 bases from V and 5 bases from J; bases unmatched to any gene: 5. Germline V lookup: CDR1 KGHDR, CDR2 SFDVKD. CDR3: CATSKAGGDQPQHF. In nucleotides, the CDR3 is TGTGCCACCAGTAAGGCAGGGGGCGATCAGCCCCAGCATTTT.

V is TRBV29-1 and J is TRBJ2-2, with a possible D match to TRBD1 (5 bases). The germline CDR1 and CDR2 sequences are SQVTM and ANQGSEA. CDR3 length equals 13 residues. Between the trimmed V and J ends, which lost 6 bases and 1 base, there was a span of 9 bases. DNA for the CDR3: TGCAGCGTCTTAGACAGGAACACCGGGGAGCTGTTTTTT. This translates into CSVLDRNTGELFF.

This clonotype turned up a few times. In DNA form, the CDR3 reads TGTGCCAGCTCACCACGGACACTTACTGCAGGTGGGGCCAACGTCCTGACTTTC. This codes for CASSPRTLTAGGANVLTF. V is TRBV18 and J is TRBJ2-6, with D tentatively TRBD1 (5 bases). Trimming took off 1 base at V and 3 bases at J, with 16 bases between the two ends. This CDR3 is built from 18 residues. The V gene's germline CDR1 is KGHSH and CDR2 LQKENI.

This clonotype was seen a handful of times. The chain employs TRBV3-1 and TRBJ1-3, with a possible D match to TRBD1 (6 bases). Germline CDR1 reads LGHDT; CDR2 reads YNNKEL (reference sequence). V was clipped by 8 bases and J by 2 bases, with 16 bases between them. The CDR3 covers 15 residues. In DNA, the CDR3 is TGTGCCAGCGACAGAGGGGGACAAACTGGAAACACCATATATTTT. Its protein is CASDRGGQTGNTIYF.